This TCR beta chain was identified in a study of regulatory and conventional T cells in RAG deficiency. Notes on this clone: What it binds is unknown.

The J segment lost 5 bases and the V segment lost 1 base, leaving 4 bases of the junction unmatched. The CDR3 is made up of 15 amino acids. Germline V lookup: CDR1 MNHNS, CDR2 SASEGT. Findings of the study overall: Omenn syndrome and CID/AS patients had around 100-fold fewer unique Treg TCR beta sequences, versus roughly 9.6-fold elsewhere.

Data came from immunoSEQ multiplex PCR; TCRdb stores just in-frame clones and leaves some out. Of thousands of clones in the sample, about 84% were seen once. These records were also assigned to another study, of regulatory T cells. As that study records: Primers: 52 TRBV forward and 13 TRBJ reverse.

The source material was CD8+ T cells sorted from blood. This clonotype originated in a human donor in good health. The chain has TRBV6-1 and TRBJ2-3, with 9 bases fitting TRBD2. CDR3 region: CASSEEEAGGDTQYF. In nucleotides, the CDR3 is TGTGCCAGCAGTGAAGAGGAAGCGGGGGGAGATACGCAGTATTTT.